This note documents a single T cell receptor (beta chain) sequence. TCRdb reprocessed the RT-PCR reads with MiXCR, giving one entry per CDR3 protein. This sample yields 500,000 or so distinct CDR3 sequences, of which 16% are seen a single time; less than 4% belongs to the top ten. The data originate from a study of response to subunit inactivated influenza vaccine. The germline CDR1 and CDR2 sequences are MNHNS and SASEGT. V was clipped by 7 bases and J by 3 bases; unmatched bases: 4. This CDR3 has 15 residues. The sequence came from a man aged 50 to 69 who received an inactivated influenza vaccine. This rearrangement joins TRBV6-1 to TRBJ2-6; 9 nucleotides agree with TRBD1. The specimen was CD4+ T cells sorted from PBMCs, collected less than 30 months after vaccination. The CDR3 coding sequence is TGTGCCAGCAAGAACAGGGGGCTTGGGGCCAACGTCCTGACTTTC. As protein: CASKNRGLGANVLTF.